A selection of T cell receptor beta chains follows, all from one sample in a study of beta chain features in type 1 diabetes. Clones were sequenced by immunoSEQ multiplex PCR, and TCRdb holds only the in-frame ones, with some missing. The table includes 500,000 to 800,000 clones, around 12% detected once. Sequencing was performed on naive CD4+ T cells from blood. These receptors came from a man aged 30 to 45 with type 1 diabetes. The CDR3 runs from the conserved cysteine through the conserved F or W. A D gene is named only where the DNA matches it firmly. Clone size is shown for a subset of rows, as once, few, many or a class of expanded clone.

TRBV23-1,TRBD1,TRBJ1-2,few,CASSQSVYQGEAAHNYGYTF,TGCGCCAGCAGTCAATCGGTGTACCAGGGGGAGGCGGCTCATAACTATGGCTACACCTTC
TRBV11-3,TRBD1,TRBJ2-1,NA,CASSAGTGSYNEQFF,TGTGCCAGCAGCGCCGGGACAGGTTCCTACAATGAGCAGTTCTTC
TRBV10-3,TRBD1,TRBJ1-1,NA,CAIRTGEMKTAEAFF,TGTGCCATCAGGACAGGGGAAATGAAGACCGCTGAAGCTTTCTTT
TRBV5-4,NA,TRBJ2-7,NA,CASSLGRGEVYEQYF,TGTGCCAGCAGCTTAGGCAGGGGAGAGGTCTACGAGCAGTACTTC
TRBV20-1,NA,TRBJ2-1,NA,CSASNLNEQFF,TGCAGTGCTAGTAACCTCAATGAGCAGTTCTTC
TRBV4-3,NA,TRBJ1-5,few,CASSQRRNQPQHF,TGCGCCAGCAGCCAGCGGCGCAATCAGCCCCAGCATTTT
TRBV10-3,TRBD1,TRBJ2-7,few,CAISPWDRGGEQYF,TGTGCCATCAGTCCCTGGGACAGGGGAGGCGAGCAGTACTTC
TRBV7-9,NA,TRBJ1-2,few,CASSSPRDKSYGYTF,TGTGCCAGCAGTAGTCCCCGGGACAAGAGCTATGGCTACACCTTC
TRBV29-1,TRBD1,TRBJ1-2,NA,CSVGRDRAYGYTF,TGCAGCGTTGGCCGGGACAGGGCTTATGGCTACACCTTC
TRBV6-1,TRBD2,TRBJ2-4,NA,CASSEASGGPGIQYF,TGTGCCAGCAGTGAAGCTAGCGGGGGGCCGGGCATTCAGTACTTC
TRBV9,TRBD1,TRBJ2-3,NA,CASSNLNRGSSTDTQYF,TGTGCCAGTTCAAACTTAAACAGGGGATCTAGCACAGATACGCAGTATTTT
TRBV5-1,NA,TRBJ2-7,NA,CASTLHTGTNYEQYF,TGCGCCAGCACCCTTCATACCGGGACGAACTACGAGCAGTACTTC
TRBV2,NA,TRBJ2-5,NA,CASSVIETQYF,TGTGCCAGCAGTGTAATCGAGACCCAGTACTTC
TRBV6-1,NA,TRBJ1-1,NA,CASSEVSHTEAFF,TGTGCCAGCAGTGAGGTCAGCCACACTGAAGCTTTCTTT
TRBV15,NA,TRBJ1-2,NA,CATSRGGDYGYTF,TGTGCCACCAGCAGAGGCGGGGACTATGGCTACACCTTC
TRBV6-5,NA,TRBJ2-2,few,CASSRRGISTGELFF,TGTGCCAGCAGTAGAAGGGGGATTAGCACCGGGGAGCTGTTTTTT
TRBV5-4,TRBD2,TRBJ2-2,few,CASSEAGGQNGELFF,TGTGCCAGCAGCGAAGCGGGGGGGCAAAACGGGGAGCTGTTTTTT
TRBV5-1,TRBD1,TRBJ2-1,NA,CASSQTGADEQFF,TGCGCCAGCAGCCAAACAGGGGCCGATGAGCAGTTCTTC
TRBV5-1,NA,TRBJ2-3,NA,CASSRSGDSTDTQYF,TGCGCCAGCAGCCGAAGCGGAGATAGCACAGATACGCAGTATTTT
TRBV18,NA,TRBJ2-2,few,CASSPPGSNTGELFF,TGTGCCAGCTCACCACCCGGCTCGAACACCGGGGAGCTGTTTTTT
TRBV9,TRBD1,TRBJ1-5,NA,CASSPGQGSEGQPQHF,TGTGCCAGCAGCCCCGGACAGGGGTCAGAGGGACAGCCCCAGCATTTT
TRBV18,NA,TRBJ1-3,NA,CASSPGRHRGDTIYF,TGTGCCAGCTCACCAGGGCGACACCGAGGGGACACCATATATTTT
TRBV9,NA,TRBJ1-4,NA,CASSGPMLEKLFF,TGTGCCAGCAGCGGACCTATGCTCGAAAAACTGTTTTTT
TRBV5-1,NA,TRBJ1-1,few,CATTLSEGLNTEAFF,TGCGCCACTACACTCTCCGAGGGCTTGAACACTGAAGCTTTCTTT
TRBV9,NA,TRBJ2-4,NA,CASSLGDGGGQSGIQYF,TGTGCCAGCAGCCTCGGGGACGGTGGGGGTCAATCGGGCATTCAGTACTTC
TRBV7-2,TRBD1,TRBJ1-1,NA,CASSFGQAAEAFF,TGTGCCAGCAGCTTCGGACAGGCAGCTGAAGCTTTCTTT
TRBV29-1,NA,TRBJ1-2,few,CSVEGVNYGYTF,TGCAGCGTTGAGGGAGTTAACTATGGCTACACCTTC
TRBV7-2,NA,TRBJ2-3,NA,CASSVQADTQYF,TGTGCCAGCAGCGTGCAGGCAGATACGCAGTATTTT
TRBV6-5,NA,TRBJ2-2,few,CASQTVINTGELFF,TGTGCCAGCCAGACAGTTATTAACACCGGGGAGCTGTTTTTT
TRBV7-2,TRBD2,TRBJ2-5,NA,CASSSSGGPAETQYF,TGTGCCAGCAGCTCCAGCGGGGGGCCGGCAGAGACCCAGTACTTC
TRBV6-6,NA,TRBJ1-5,few,CASRLTGSSNQPQHF,TGTGCCAGCAGATTGACTGGGTCTAGCAATCAGCCCCAGCATTTT
TRBV6-5,TRBD2,TRBJ2-1,NA,CASSYGLGSYNEQFF,TGTGCCAGCAGTTATGGACTAGGGTCCTACAATGAGCAGTTCTTC
TRBV6-1,NA,TRBJ1-2,NA,CASSEWRFSYGYTF,TGTGCCAGCAGTGAGTGGAGATTCTCCTATGGCTACACCTTC
TRBV6-6,NA,TRBJ1-5,few,CASSYSNRGLVQPQHF,TGTGCCAGCAGTTACTCGAACCGGGGGCTGGTTCAGCCCCAGCATTTT
TRBV30,TRBD1,TRBJ1-4,few,CAWGRQGSTNEKLFF,TGTGCCTGGGGAAGACAGGGCTCAACTAATGAAAAACTGTTTTTT
TRBV2,NA,TRBJ2-3,NA,CASSETWITDTQYF,TGTGCCAGCAGTGAAACTTGGATCACAGATACGCAGTATTTT
TRBV13,NA,TRBJ2-1,NA,CASSLVWYEQFF,TGTGCCAGCAGCTTAGTTTGGTATGAGCAGTTCTTC
TRBV11-2,NA,TRBJ2-7,few,CASSSTPYEQYF,TGTGCCAGCAGCTCCACACCTTACGAGCAGTACTTC
TRBV7-8,NA,TRBJ2-5,few,CASSLGSNQETQYF,TGTGCCAGCAGCTTGGGGAGCAACCAAGAGACCCAGTACTTC
TRBV5-4,NA,TRBJ1-5,NA,CASTTLSMTGSNQPQHF,TGTGCCAGCACCACTCTTTCGATGACGGGGAGCAATCAGCCCCAGCATTTT
TRBV6-5,NA,TRBJ2-6,few,CASKTTVAGANVLTF,TGTGCCAGCAAGACCACGGTGGCTGGGGCCAACGTCCTGACTTTC
TRBV19,NA,TRBJ1-2,NA,CASRQGYGYTF,TGTGCCAGTAGGCAGGGGTATGGCTACACCTTC
TRBV23-1,NA,TRBJ2-1,many,CASSQRKVHEQFF,TGCGCCAGCAGTCAAAGAAAAGTTCATGAGCAGTTCTTC
TRBV10-3,NA,TRBJ2-7,few,CAISEGDSYEQYF,TGTGCCATCAGTGAGGGCGATTCCTACGAGCAGTACTTC
TRBV6-6,NA,TRBJ1-6,few,CASSYSSASGALHF,TGTGCCAGCAGTTACTCGTCGGCGTCGGGGGCCCTCCACTTT
TRBV28,NA,TRBJ1-5,few,CASSPDKQPQHF,TGTGCCAGCAGTCCAGACAAACAGCCCCAGCATTTT
TRBV6-6,TRBD1,TRBJ2-5,NA,CASRRGQTQYF,TGTGCCAGCAGGAGGGGGCAGACCCAGTACTTC
TRBV7-2,NA,TRBJ2-3,few,CASSAPPVTDTQYF,TGTGCCAGCAGCGCACCCCCGGTCACAGATACGCAGTATTTT
TRBV10-3,TRBD1,TRBJ2-7,NA,CAISAPGQGAREQYF,TGTGCCATCAGTGCGCCGGGACAGGGGGCGAGGGAGCAGTACTTC
TRBV18,NA,TRBJ1-1,NA,CASTGDTEAFF,TGTGCCAGCACGGGGGACACTGAAGCTTTCTTT
TRBV19,NA,TRBJ2-3,NA,CASSNTGTDTQYF,TGTGCCAGTAGTAACACAGGGACAGATACGCAGTATTTT
TRBV15,TRBD2,TRBJ2-5,NA,CATSIVAGGPVTQYF,TGTGCCACCAGCATTGTGGCGGGGGGGCCAGTGACCCAGTACTTC
TRBV2,TRBD1,TRBJ1-1,NA,CASTGGQPNTEAFF,TGTGCCAGCACCGGGGGACAGCCAAACACTGAAGCTTTCTTT